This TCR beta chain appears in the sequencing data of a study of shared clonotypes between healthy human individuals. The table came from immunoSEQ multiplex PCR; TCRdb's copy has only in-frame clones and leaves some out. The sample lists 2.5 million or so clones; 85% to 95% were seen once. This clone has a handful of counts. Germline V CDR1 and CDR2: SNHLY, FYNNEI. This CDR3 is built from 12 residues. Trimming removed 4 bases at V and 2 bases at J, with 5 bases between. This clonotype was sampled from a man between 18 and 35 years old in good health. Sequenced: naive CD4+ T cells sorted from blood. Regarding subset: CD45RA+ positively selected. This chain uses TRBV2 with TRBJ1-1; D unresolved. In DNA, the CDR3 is TGTGCCAGCAGTGCAATTAACACTGAAGCTTTCTTT. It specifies CASSAINTEAFF.